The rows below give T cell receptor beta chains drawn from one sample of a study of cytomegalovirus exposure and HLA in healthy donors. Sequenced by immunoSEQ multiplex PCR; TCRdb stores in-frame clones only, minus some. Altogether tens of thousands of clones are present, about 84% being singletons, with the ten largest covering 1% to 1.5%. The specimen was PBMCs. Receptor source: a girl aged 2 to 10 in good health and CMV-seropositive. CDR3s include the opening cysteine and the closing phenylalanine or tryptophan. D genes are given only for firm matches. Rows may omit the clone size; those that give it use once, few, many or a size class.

CDR3aa: CAWTSTGNEQYF
CDR3nt: TGTGCCTGGACCTCCACAGGGAACGAGCAGTACTTC
len: 12
d_gene: -
v_gene: TRBV30
j_gene: TRBJ2-7
abundance: few

CDR3aa: CASSSLGGARGNEKLFF
CDR3nt: TGTGCCAGCAGCTCCCTGGGCGGGGCAAGGGGTAATGAAAAACTGTTTTTT
len: 17
d_gene: -
v_gene: TRBV7-9
j_gene: TRBJ1-4
abundance: -

CDR3aa: CSVLAGGNTGELFF
CDR3nt: TGCAGCGTTCTAGCGGGAGGTAACACCGGGGAGCTGTTTTTT
len: 14
d_gene: TRBD2
v_gene: TRBV29-1
j_gene: TRBJ2-2
abundance: -

CDR3aa: CASSVVGGGLSGANVLTF
CDR3nt: TGTGCCAGCAGCGTAGTGGGGGGAGGCCTCTCTGGGGCCAACGTCCTGACTTTC
len: 18
d_gene: -
v_gene: TRBV9
j_gene: TRBJ2-6
abundance: -

CDR3aa: CAISESDDREAFF
CDR3nt: TGTGCCATCAGTGAGTCCGATGACAGGGAAGCTTTCTTT
len: 13
d_gene: -
v_gene: TRBV10-3
j_gene: TRBJ1-1
abundance: -

CDR3aa: CASSLRGLAGGLRETQYF
CDR3nt: TGTGCCAGCAGTTTGCGCGGACTAGCGGGAGGGCTAAGAGAGACCCAGTACTTC
len: 18
d_gene: TRBD2
v_gene: TRBV28
j_gene: TRBJ2-5
abundance: -

CDR3aa: CASSSSQSSYEQYF
CDR3nt: TGTGCCAGCAGCTCCTCACAATCCTCCTACGAGCAGTACTTC
len: 14
d_gene: -
v_gene: TRBV5-5
j_gene: TRBJ2-7
abundance: -

CDR3aa: CASSFSQISGNTIYF
CDR3nt: TGTGCCAGCAGCTTCTCCCAGATATCTGGAAACACCATATATTTT
len: 15
d_gene: -
v_gene: TRBV7-2
j_gene: TRBJ1-3
abundance: -

CDR3aa: CSVVQGKNQPQHF
CDR3nt: TGCAGCGTTGTTCAGGGGAAGAATCAGCCCCAGCATTTT
len: 13
d_gene: -
v_gene: TRBV29-1
j_gene: TRBJ1-5
abundance: few

CDR3aa: CASSQVGTRTDEQFF
CDR3nt: TGCGCCAGCAGCCAAGTGGGGACTAGGACCGATGAGCAGTTCTTC
len: 15
d_gene: TRBD2
v_gene: TRBV4-1
j_gene: TRBJ2-1
abundance: -

CDR3aa: CASSFRQSNEKLFF
CDR3nt: TGTGCCAGCAGTTTTCGACAGAGTAATGAAAAACTGTTTTTT
len: 14
d_gene: -
v_gene: TRBV6-6
j_gene: TRBJ1-4
abundance: -

CDR3aa: CASSFYSDTDTQYF
CDR3nt: TGTGCCAGCAGCTTCTACTCCGACACAGATACGCAGTATTTT
len: 14
d_gene: -
v_gene: TRBV9
j_gene: TRBJ2-3
abundance: -

CDR3aa: CASSWEYEQYF
CDR3nt: TGTGCCAGCAGTTGGGAGTACGAGCAGTACTTC
len: 11
d_gene: -
v_gene: TRBV6-5
j_gene: TRBJ2-7
abundance: -

CDR3aa: CASHSGRLQETQYF
CDR3nt: TGTGCCAGCCATAGCGGGAGGCTACAAGAGACCCAGTACTTC
len: 14
d_gene: TRBD2
v_gene: TRBV27
j_gene: TRBJ2-5
abundance: -

CDR3aa: CASRRQGFTGELFF
CDR3nt: TGTGCCAGCCGACGACAGGGGTTCACCGGGGAGCTGTTTTTT
len: 14
d_gene: TRBD1
v_gene: TRBV28
j_gene: TRBJ2-2
abundance: -

CDR3aa: CASSHDGDQPQHF
CDR3nt: TGTGCCAGCAGCCATGACGGGGATCAGCCCCAGCATTTT
len: 13
d_gene: -
v_gene: TRBV7-9
j_gene: TRBJ1-5
abundance: -

CDR3aa: CASTLAGGYNEQFF
CDR3nt: TGTGCCAGCACCCTAGCGGGAGGCTACAATGAGCAGTTCTTC
len: 14
d_gene: TRBD2
v_gene: TRBV7-9
j_gene: TRBJ2-1
abundance: -